Listed below are T cell receptor beta chains from one sample, sequenced in a study of blood T cell repertoires in COVID-19. TCRdb's table, derived via immunoSEQ multiplex PCR, lists solely in-frame clones and lacks some. The table includes about 160,000 clones, 88% detected once. The sample taken for sequencing was PBMCs or T cells enriched from blood (not recorded which). Receptor source: a woman in her 50s who had recovered from COVID-19. Both conserved end residues are part of each CDR3. D genes are given only for firm matches. Where a row states a size, it is once, few, many or the class of an expanded clone; other rows omit it.

d_gene,j_gene,abundance,v_gene,CDR3nt,CDR3aa
-,TRBJ2-3,-,TRBV19,TGTGCCAGTAGTATCGGCAGGAGGCTCACAGATACGCAGTATTTT,CASSIGRRLTDTQYF
-,TRBJ2-1,-,TRBV7-3,TGTGCCAGCAGCACAAAGATGCAGGGTGAGCAGTTCTTC,CASSTKMQGEQFF
TRBD2,TRBJ2-7,-,TRBV18,TGTGCCAGCTCAGCCGGGACTAGCGGGGGGGCTCAGTACGAGCAGTACTTC,CASSAGTSGGAQYEQYF
TRBD2,TRBJ2-2,-,TRBV19,TGTGCCAGTAGAGAGGGACTAGCGGGGGAATTCTACAACACCGGGGAGCTGTTTTTT,CASREGLAGEFYNTGELFF
-,TRBJ2-2,-,TRBV11-3,TGTGCCAGCAGCTTAGTCTCCACCGGGGAGCTGTTTTTT,CASSLVSTGELFF
-,TRBJ2-7,-,TRBV6-2/TRBV6-3,TGTGCCAGCAGTGCACAGTTAACCGAGCAGTACTTC,CASSAQLTEQYF
TRBD1,TRBJ2-1,-,TRBV11-3,TGTGCCAGCAGCTTATACTCGATCGGGACAGGGGATCAGTTCTTC,CASSLYSIGTGDQFF
-,TRBJ2-5,-,TRBV7-3,TGTGCCAGCAGCTCCAGAATCGGGGTGGAGACCCAGTACTTC,CASSSRIGVETQYF
-,TRBJ1-2,-,TRBV29-1,TGCAGCGTGTCGACTCTGTTAGGGGTGCAACAGTTCGTGGACTATGGCTACACCTTC,CSVSTLLGVQQFVDYGYTF
TRBD2,TRBJ2-7,-,TRBV27,TGTGCCAGCAGTTCCATAGCGGGGGGGCAGACCGAGCAGTACTTC,CASSSIAGGQTEQYF
TRBD1,TRBJ2-7,-,TRBV3-1/TRBV3-2,TGTGCCAGCAGCCAGAATCCCGGGACAGGGCTCTCCTACGAGCAGTACTTC,CASSQNPGTGLSYEQYF
-,TRBJ2-2,-,TRBV7-3,TGTGCCAGCAGCTTAACCCCCGCCGGGGAGCTGTTTTTT,CASSLTPAGELFF
TRBD1,TRBJ1-5,-,TRBV27,TGTGCCAGCAAACCTCAGGGGGTAGGTCAGCCCCAGCATTTT,CASKPQGVGQPQHF
TRBD1,TRBJ1-6,-,TRBV18,TGTGCCAGCTCACAGGGGGCGGGTAATTCACCCCTCCACTTT,CASSQGAGNSPLHF
TRBD1,TRBJ2-3,few,TRBV19,TGTGCCAGTAGTTGGGGACAGGGAAGCACAGATACGCAGTATTTT,CASSWGQGSTDTQYF
-,TRBJ2-5,-,TRBV4-1,TGCGCCAGCAGCCAATTCTCCGGGGGACTTGATCAAGAGACCCAGTACTTC,CASSQFSGGLDQETQYF
-,TRBJ1-4,once,TRBV7-2,TGTGCCAGCAGCTTCACAGGGTCAACTAATGAAAAACTGTTTTTT,CASSFTGSTNEKLFF
-,TRBJ1-2,-,TRBV19,TGTGCCAGTAGTTTACAGGGCTTCTATGGCTACACCTTC,CASSLQGFYGYTF
-,TRBJ1-5,-,TRBV6-5,TGTGCCAGCAGAACCCTAGGGGGGGAGAATCAGCCCCAGCATTTT,CASRTLGGENQPQHF
TRBD2,TRBJ2-3,-,TRBV4-2,TGTGCCAGCAGCCGCTCAGAGCGGGGGGGCAATACGCAGTATTTT,CASSRSERGGNTQYF
-,TRBJ2-7,-,TRBV12-3/TRBV12-4,TGTGCCAGCAGTTTTCGGGCAGGGAACGAGCAGTACTTC,CASSFRAGNEQYF
TRBD1,TRBJ1-2,-,TRBV7-7,TGTGCCAGCAGCTTATCACCGGGGACAGCGCCTCCTAACTATGGCTACACCTTC,CASSLSPGTAPPNYGYTF
TRBD1,TRBJ2-7,-,TRBV29-1,TGCAGCGCCCGGACAGGGGCCTACGAGCAGTACTTC,CSARTGAYEQYF
TRBD1,TRBJ1-1,-,TRBV7-3,TGTGCCAGCAGCTTGCAACCAGGGGGGAGAGCTGAAGCTTTCTTT,CASSLQPGGRAEAFF
TRBD2,TRBJ2-1,-,TRBV5-1,TGCGCCAGCAGCCCCCTAGCGGACTCCTACAATGAGCAGTTCTTC,CASSPLADSYNEQFF
-,TRBJ1-1,-,TRBV19,TGTGCCAGTAGTATTGTCCCGCGGTTACGGATGAACACTGAAGCTTTCTTT,CASSIVPRLRMNTEAFF
-,TRBJ2-5,-,TRBV19,TGTGCCAGTAGTGATCAGGGACAAGAGACCCAGTACTTC,CASSDQGQETQYF
TRBD2,TRBJ2-1,-,TRBV7-3,TGTGCCAGCAGCGTGAGTCATCGACTAGCCGACCCGTACAATGAGCAGTTCTTC,CASSVSHRLADPYNEQFF
TRBD2,TRBJ2-2,-,TRBV19,TGTGCCAGTAGTATCCTCCCGGGAGGGCACACCGGGGAGCTGTTTTTT,CASSILPGGHTGELFF
TRBD2,TRBJ2-5,once,TRBV19,TGTGCCAGTGGACAGCGGGGGGTCCAAGAGACCCAGTACTTC,CASGQRGVQETQYF
TRBD1,TRBJ1-2,-,TRBV6-2/TRBV6-3,TGTGCCAGCAGTTCTATGGCGGGACAGTACTATGGCTACACCTTC,CASSSMAGQYYGYTF
-,TRBJ2-3,-,TRBV11-2,TGTGCCAGCAGCTTACCCGCGGGGGCATCAGATACGCAGTATTTT,CASSLPAGASDTQYF
TRBD1,TRBJ2-7,-,TRBV18,TGTGCCAGCTCACCCCCGGGACAGGGCTCCTACGAGCAGTACTTC,CASSPPGQGSYEQYF
-,TRBJ2-1,-,TRBV24-1,TGTGCCACCAGTGACTCCTCTACTCACAATGAGCAGTTCTTC,CATSDSSTHNEQFF
-,TRBJ1-5,-,TRBV19,TGTGCCAGTAGTAACAGGGCCAAGGAGAGACAGCCCCAGCATTTT,CASSNRAKERQPQHF
-,TRBJ2-2,-,TRBV7-2,TGTGCCAGCAGCTTAGCCAGGGGAAACACCGGGGAGCTGTTTTTT,CASSLARGNTGELFF
TRBD1,TRBJ1-1,-,TRBV6-2/TRBV6-3,TGTGCCAGCAGTTACTCAACAGGGGGCATCACTGAAGCTTTCTTT,CASSYSTGGITEAFF
-,TRBJ2-1,-,TRBV3-1/TRBV3-2,TGTGCCAGCAGCCAGGTCGGCGGGTTGGGTGAGCAGTTCTTC,CASSQVGGLGEQFF
TRBD1,TRBJ2-1,-,TRBV30,TGTGCCTGGAGTGGAGTGGCGGGACAGGGGGGTGGTGAGCAGTTCTTC,CAWSGVAGQGGGEQFF
TRBD1,TRBJ1-1,once,TRBV7-2,TGTGCCAGCAGCCCGGACAGGGGGACAAGGAGCACTGAAGCTTTCTTT,CASSPDRGTRSTEAFF
TRBD1,TRBJ2-7,-,TRBV10-3,TGTGCCAGCAAACCGGGACAGAATTACGAGCAGTACTTC,CASKPGQNYEQYF
TRBD1,TRBJ1-2,-,TRBV27,TGTGCCAGCAGTCAATGGACAGGGGGCGAACGCTATGGCTACACCTTC,CASSQWTGGERYGYTF
-,TRBJ2-1,-,TRBV3-1/TRBV3-2,TGTGCCAGCAGCCAAGACCGTGAGCAGTTCTTC,CASSQDREQFF
TRBD1,TRBJ1-3,few,TRBV19,TGTGCCAGTAGTCTCGTTCAGGGGGCTGGAAACACCATATATTTT,CASSLVQGAGNTIYF
TRBD1,TRBJ1-2,-,TRBV25-1,TGTGCCAGCAGTGCCTCGACAGGGTGGGGCTACACCTTC,CASSASTGWGYTF
-,TRBJ2-2,-,TRBV25-1,TGTGCCAGCAGGAAGGGGACGAACACCGGGGAGCTGTTTTTT,CASRKGTNTGELFF
TRBD1,TRBJ1-4,-,TRBV4-3,TGCGCCAGCAGCCAAGATCCTAAGGGGGCACAACTGTTTTTT,CASSQDPKGAQLFF
TRBD1,TRBJ1-6,-,TRBV7-2,TGTGCCAGCAGCCTCGGCACAGGGGGTAGCTCCTATAATTCACCCCTCCACTTT,CASSLGTGGSSYNSPLHF
-,TRBJ1-2,-,TRBV15,TGTGCCACCAGCGTCTCTTCAGGGGTCCGCTATGGCTACACCTTC,CATSVSSGVRYGYTF
-,TRBJ2-6,-,TRBV19,TGTGCCAGTAGTTTACGACGGCAGGGAAGGACTGGGGCCAACGTCCTGACTTTC,CASSLRRQGRTGANVLTF